The text below deals with one T cell receptor (beta chain). The data were obtained in a study of blood T cell repertoires in COVID-19. In the authors' workflow: Reference gene primer amplification yielded estimated nucleated cell counts. Clones were sequenced by immunoSEQ multiplex PCR, and TCRdb holds only the in-frame ones, with some missing. The D gene and trimming were derived from the DNA, and the V and J assignments and clone size from that table. The table lists under 500,000 clones, more than 85% of them singletons. Trimming took 0 bases from V and 4 from J; bases not matched to a gene: 14. From germline, CDR1 is LGHNA and CDR2 YNFKEQ. This CDR3 has 19 amino acids.

What was sequenced was peripheral blood. This chain uses TRBV4-2 with TRBJ1-5; 8 bases are shared with TRBD1. This TCR was sampled from a woman in her twenties or thirties with acute or convalescent COVID-19. The CDR3 sequence: CASSQDSKWTGSGNQPQHF. CDR3 bases: TGTGCCAGCAGCCAAGATTCTAAGTGGACAGGGTCTGGAAATCAGCCCCAGCATTTT.